Listed here are 32 T cell receptor beta chains from one sample, sequenced in a study. TCRdb independently ran MiXCR on the 5' RACE reads; one entry per CDR3 protein. The sample lists 35,000 to 50,000 distinct CDR3 sequences, 22% occurring once. The sorted Tregs were CD4+CD25+CD127-/low cells. Sequencing was done on a sample of Tregs sorted from blood. The receptors stem from a female donor with breast cancer.

In its sample, this clonotype was seen once. Since a much larger clone is just one base distant, this may be a read error. The chain joins TRBV29-1 to TRBJ1-2, with a weak D call TRBD1 (5 bases). V dropped 6 bases and J dropped 7 bases, with 18 bases sitting between them. CDR3 length equals 13 residues. Germline CDR1 reads SQVTM; CDR2 reads ANQGSEA. The CDR3 region has the DNA TGCAGCGTAACGACCGCAGGGTACTCTGGCTACACCTTC. Its translation is CSVTTAGYSGYTF.

This clonotype was counted ten times or more. The gene calls are TRBV6-1 and TRBJ2-7, with a weak D call TRBD1 (7 bases). Germline lookup yields CDR1 MNHNS and CDR2 SASEGT. The CDR3 consists of 14 residues. V dropped 6 bases and J dropped 6 bases, with 18 bases sitting between them. Here the CDR3 reads CASSQTWRGLEQYF. The CDR3 DNA reads as TGTGCCAGCAGCCAAACTTGGAGGGGGCTCGAGCAGTACTTC.

This clonotype was counted a few times. A much larger clone differs by one base, so this may be a read error. This chain uses TRBV20-1 with TRBJ2-7; 7 bases match TRBD1. CDR3 length: 16 residues. Germline values: CDR1 DFQATT, CDR2 SNEGSKA (reference sequence). The CDR3 nucleotides read TGCGGTGCTAGAGATCGGGAACAGGGGAGCACCTACGAGCAGTACTTC. Translation gives CGARDREQGSTYEQYF.

This clonotype was seen a few times. V gene TRBV10-2 combines with J gene TRBJ1-2, with a weak D call TRBD1 (6 bases). Per the germline V gene, CDR1 is WSHSY and CDR2 is SAAADI. The V end was cut by 3 bases, the J end by 4 bases, with 15 bases between. This CDR3 spans 15 amino acids. DNA of the CDR3: TGCGCCAGCAGTGAAAGGTATCAGGGGAGCTATGGCTACACCTTC. Translated, it gives CASSERYQGSYGYTF.

This clonotype was counted only a few times. The rearrangement joins TRBV6-1 to TRBJ1-1; D may be TRBD1 (5 bases). Germline CDR1 is MNHNS and CDR2 is SASEGT. The CDR3 length is 16 residues. The V gene lost 9 bases and the J gene lost 0 bases, with 20 bases spanning the gap. CDR3 loop: CASARDPLLMNTEAFF. DNA of the CDR3: TGTGCCAGTGCAAGGGACCCCTTATTAATGAACACTGAAGCTTTCTTT.

About this clonotype: This may be a read error, as it is one base from a much larger clone. The chain carries TRBV12-3 or TRBV12-4 and TRBJ2-4, with 7 bases matching TRBD1. There are 14 residues in the CDR3. The junction had 7 bases not matched to a gene; V was cut back by 5 bases and J by 6 bases. The CDR3 region has the DNA TGTGCCAGCAGTATCCAGGGGGTCGGAAACATTCAGTACTTC. Protein sequence: CASSIQGVGNIQYF.

This clonotype came up many times. The V gene is TRBV20-1, the J gene TRBJ1-4; D uncertain. This CDR3 has 11 amino acids. The V gene's germline CDR1 is DFQATT and CDR2 SNEGSKA (reference sequence). The germline V and J ends were trimmed by 5 bases and 8 bases, with 9 bases remaining between them. The CDR3 reads CSAGIREKLFF. The CDR3 coding sequence is TGCAGTGCTGGGATAAGGGAAAAACTGTTTTTT.

This clonotype came up many times. The chain has TRBV4-2 and TRBJ2-1, with TRBD2 matching over 7 bases. CDR1 and CDR2 from the germline V gene are LGHNA and YNFKEQ. This CDR3 has 18 amino acids. The trim removed 2 bases at V and 8 bases at J, leaving 18 bases unmatched. CDR3 region: CASSQSPYRREPGDEQFF. The CDR3 nucleotides read TGTGCCAGCAGCCAATCCCCATATAGGCGGGAGCCCGGCGATGAGCAGTTCTTC.

This clonotype was observed a few times. One end of the junction fails to match germline, which may point to a read error. In nucleotides, the CDR3 is TGCAGTGCTCGACCTGAGGGGGAATTGAAGACTGAAGCTTTCTTT. Translation: CSARPEGELKTEAFF. V usage is TRBV20-1 and J usage is TRBJ1-1; D perhaps matches TRBD1 (6 bases). Germline V gives CDR1 DFQATT, CDR2 SNEGSKA (reference sequence). The CDR3 has 15 amino acids.

This clonotype is judged medium-sized. The V call is TRBV5-1, the J call TRBJ2-5; tentatively, D is TRBD1 (6 bases). Per the germline V gene, CDR1 is SGHRS and CDR2 is YFSETQ. This CDR3 region has 15 residues. V was cut by 0 bases and J by 2 bases, with 11 bases left in between. The CDR3 sequence: CASSLAPGQQETQYF. The CDR3 DNA is TGCGCCAGCAGCTTGGCTCCAGGACAGCAAGAGACCCAGTACTTC.

Remarks on this clonotype: One junction end disagrees with the germline gene, perhaps due to a read error. The chain couples TRBV6-1 to TRBJ2-1; D is possibly TRBD2 (6 bases). Per germline, CDR1 MNHNS and CDR2 SASEGT. This CDR3 has 14 amino acids. In DNA form, the CDR3 reads TGTGCCAGCACGCGGGACGGATTTAACAAAGAGCAGTTCTTC. This translates into CASTRDGFNKEQFF.

This clonotype was recorded many times. The V gene is TRBV27, the J gene TRBJ2-7; TRBD2 aligns across 12 bases. The CDR3 covers 14 residues. Germline loops: CDR1 MNHEY, CDR2 SMNVEV (reference sequence). V gave up 10 bases and J gave up 0 bases; unmatched junction bases: 4. CDR3 region: CATQTSGSSYEQYF. The CDR3 DNA follows: TGTGCCACCCAGACTAGCGGGAGCTCCTACGAGCAGTACTTC.

This clonotype was seen many times. The rearrangement uses TRBV20-1 and TRBJ1-3; possible D gene TRBD1, 5 bases. The CDR3 has 13 amino acids. The V end was cut by 4 bases, the J end by 0 bases, with 7 bases between. The V gene's germline CDR1 is DFQATT and CDR2 SNEGSKA (reference sequence). CDR3 residues: CSATGISGNTIYF. Written as DNA, the CDR3 is TGCAGTGCTACAGGGATCTCTGGAAACACCATATATTTT.

The sample holds a few counts of this clonotype. V gene TRBV20-1 combines with J gene TRBJ2-1, with TRBD2 matching 8 bases. From germline, CDR1 is DFQATT and CDR2 SNEGSKA (reference sequence). The junction had 11 bases not matched to a gene; V was cut back by 6 bases and J by 1 base. This CDR3 region has 16 residues. The CDR3 DNA reads TGCAGTGCGTCGACTAGCGCCGCCAGATCCTACAATGAGCAGTTCTTC. It yields the protein CSASTSAARSYNEQFF.

This clonotype was observed a handful of times. The rearrangement links TRBV5-1 to TRBJ1-1; perhaps TRBD1 as D (6 bases). The CDR3 totals 15 residues. Trimming left V 0 bases short and J 0 bases short, with 9 bases between. Germline CDR1 and CDR2: SGHRS and YFSETQ. The CDR3 sequence is CASSLAGAMNTEAFF. DNA of the CDR3: TGCGCCAGCAGCTTGGCGGGGGCGATGAACACTGAAGCTTTCTTT.

The rearrangement links TRBV20-1 to TRBJ2-3, with 12 bases matching TRBD2. Losses at the gene ends were 3 bases for V and 5 bases for J; bases not matched to a gene: 6. This CDR3 has 15 amino acids. Germline CDR1 reads DFQATT; CDR2 reads SNEGSKA (reference sequence). The DNA of the CDR3 is TGCAGTGCTAGCGATCGACTAGCGGGAGTAGATACGCAGTATTTT. It codes for CSASDRLAGVDTQYF.

The rearrangement links TRBV4-1 to TRBJ2-5; the match to TRBD1 covers 11 bases. Germline trimming cut 4 bases from V and 5 bases from J; bases unmatched to any gene: 6. Germline loops: CDR1 MGHRA, CDR2 YSYEKL. The CDR3 covers 15 residues. The CDR3 spells CASSPGQGVRETQYF. DNA for the CDR3: TGCGCCAGCAGCCCGGGACAGGGGGTTAGGGAGACCCAGTACTTC.

The chain carries TRBV5-1 and TRBJ1-6, with D possibly being TRBD1 (6 bases). The CDR3 has 15 residues. Germline V gene data show CDR1 as SGHRS and CDR2 as YFSETQ. The V end was cut by 1 base, the J end by 5 bases, with 10 bases between. The CDR3, as DNA: TGCGCCAGCAGCTTGTCAGGGGACGATAATTCACCCCTCCACTTT. Its protein product is CASSLSGDDNSPLHF.

Of note for this clonotype: A read error may explain this, as a much larger clone is one base away. CDR3 protein: CASSQNSAGSGNTGELFF. The CDR3 nucleotides read TGTGCCAGCAGCCAAAATTCGGCCGGGTCCGGGAACACCGGGGAGCTGTTTTTT. V is TRBV4-2 and J is TRBJ2-2; D is unresolved. V was cut by 2 bases and J by 1 base, with 17 bases left in between. CDR1 and CDR2 (germline): LGHNA, YNFKEQ. This CDR3 spans 18 amino acids.

This clonotype has just one count. The CDR3 DNA reads as TGTGCCAGCAGTACTAGCGGGAACTTCGGTGGGGGGTATTTT. Translating it yields CASSTSGNFGGGYF. This sequence joins TRBV12-3 or TRBV12-4 and TRBJ2-3, with 10 nucleotides matching TRBD2. V lost 5 bases and J lost 14; bases outside the gene matches: 13. The CDR3 is 14 residues long.

The chain has TRBV24-1 and TRBJ2-7; 8 nucleotides match TRBD2. J lost 3 bases, V lost 9 bases, and 9 bases had no gene match. The CDR3 is made up of 14 amino acids. From germline, CDR1 is KGHDR and CDR2 SFDVKD. The CDR3 DNA reads TGTGCCACCGTATCTAGCGGGCCTAACTACGAGCAGTACTTC. Protein product: CATVSSGPNYEQYF.

As concerns this clonotype: Because it lacks the conserved phenylalanine or tryptophan at the end, this CDR3 is likely a read error. The chain carries TRBV7-9 and TRBJ2-1, with 8 bases matching TRBD2. This CDR3 is built from 13 residues. Germline V gives CDR1 SEHNR, CDR2 FQNEAQ (reference sequence). V lost 6 bases, J lost 11 bases, and 9 bases stayed unmatched. The CDR3 spells CASSSGTSRKQFL. The CDR3 region has the DNA TGTGCCAGCAGTTCCGGGACTAGTAGGAAGCAGTTCCTC.

This clonotype has just a few counts. The chain links TRBV2 to TRBJ1-6; 7 nucleotides align to TRBD1. Unmatched junction bases numbered 7, after V lost 7 bases and J lost 7 bases. Germline V gene lookup returns CDR1 SNHLY and CDR2 FYNNEI. The CDR3 is made up of 14 amino acids. DNA of the CDR3: TGTGCCAGCACCTCCGGGACAGAGAATTCACCCCTCCACTTT. Amino acids: CASTSGTENSPLHF. Filled out from reference TRBV2 and TRBJ1-6, the complete variable domain reads EPEVTQTPSHQVTQMGQEVILRCVPISNHLYFYWYRQILGQKVEFLVSFYNNEISEKSEIFDDQFSVERPDGSNFTLKIRSTKLEDSAMYFCASTSGTENSPLHFGNGTRLTVT.

To note about this clonotype: An end of the junction does not agree with germline; a read error may underlie this. As DNA, the CDR3 is TGCGCCGGCAGCTTGGAAGGAGTGGCGTCCCGCGAGCAGTACTTC. Translated, it gives CAGSLEGVASREQYF. The chain recombines TRBV5-1 with TRBJ2-7; the D is unclear. The length of the CDR3 is 15 residues. Looked up from germline, CDR1 is SGHRS and CDR2 is YFSETQ. The whole variable domain, filled in from reference TRBV5-1 and TRBJ2-7, reads KAGVTQTPRYLIKTRGQQVTLSCSPISGHRSVSWYQQTPGQGLQFLFEYFSETQRNKGNFPGRFSGRQFSNSRSEMNVSTLELGDSALYLCAGSLEGVASREQYFGPGTRLTVT.

There are many counts of this clonotype. The rearrangement uses TRBV29-1 and TRBJ2-1, with D perhaps matching TRBD2 (5 bases). This CDR3 is 12 amino acids long. From germline, CDR1 is SQVTM and CDR2 ANQGSEA. CDR3 in DNA: TGCGGAGCGGCCCTCTCCTACAATGAGCAGTTCTTC. This sequence encodes CGAALSYNEQFF.

This clonotype occurred a few times. The CDR3 loop reads CASSPASVEETQYF. The CDR3 nucleotides read TGCGCCAGCAGCCCTGCTAGTGTGGAAGAGACCCAGTACTTC. V and J are TRBV5-1 and TRBJ2-5; D is ambiguous. This CDR3 spans 14 amino acids. V was pared by 4 bases and J by 3 bases, with 13 bases between. Looked up from germline, CDR1 is SGHRS and CDR2 is YFSETQ. The variable domain in full, with the rest retrieved from reference TRBV5-1 and TRBJ2-5, is KAGVTQTPRYLIKTRGQQVTLSCSPISGHRSVSWYQQTPGQGLQFLFEYFSETQRNKGNFPGRFSGRQFSNSRSEMNVSTLELGDSALYLCASSPASVEETQYFGPGTRLLVL.

With regard to this clonotype: A much bigger clone sits one base away, suggesting this may be a read error. The chain has TRBV7-9 and TRBJ2-1, with TRBD2 identical over 10 bases. V shed 5 bases, J shed 11 bases, and the junction held 12 bases outside the gene matches. The germline V gene has CDR1 SEHNR and CDR2 FQNEAQ (reference sequence). This CDR3 has 15 amino acids. DNA for the CDR3: TGTGCCAGCAGCCAGGGGGGACTAGCGCCTAATAAGCAGTTCTTC. Its translation is CASSQGGLAPNKQFF.

Regarding this clonotype: This clone may be a read error of a much larger clone one base away. The J gene is TRBJ2-7, the V gene TRBV4-1; D assignment may be TRBD1 or TRBD2 (5 bases each). The CDR3 totals 15 residues. V was cut by 1 base and J by 2 bases, with 12 bases left in between. Germline V gives CDR1 MGHRA, CDR2 YSYEKL. CDR3 region: CASSQGKGRAYEQYF. The DNA for the CDR3 is TGCGCCAGCAGCCAAGGGAAGGGACGGGCCTACGAGCAGTACTTC.

The chain employs TRBV9 and TRBJ2-1; no clear D. CDR1 is SGDLS and CDR2 is YYNGEE in the germline V gene. The CDR3 contains 13 residues. The V end was cut by 0 bases, the J end by 7 bases, with 8 bases between. Here the CDR3 DNA reads TGTGCCAGCAGCGTAGCTTCGTCGAATGAGCAGTTCTTC. Translated: CASSVASSNEQFF.

This clonotype occurred many times. The chain recombines TRBV6-1 with TRBJ2-7; 8 bases are shared with TRBD1. This CDR3 contains 15 residues. Unmatched junction bases numbered 12, after V lost 7 bases and J lost 4 bases. CDR1 and CDR2 (germline): MNHNS, SASEGT. For the CDR3, the DNA is TGTGCCAGCACCGAAGGACAGGGTGATCTATACGAGCAGTACTTC. Its protein is CASTEGQGDLYEQYF.

Remarks on this clonotype: The junction departs from the called germline gene at one end, perhaps through a read error. This rearrangement joins TRBV20-1 to TRBJ1-5; tentatively, D is TRBD1 (6 bases). The germline gives CDR1 DFQATT, CDR2 SNEGSKA (reference sequence). The CDR3 length is 15 residues. DNA of the CDR3: TGCAGTGCTAGAGAGTCGACAGGACTGGTTCAGCTCCAGCATTTT. Protein product: CSARESTGLVQLQHF.

The rearrangement links TRBV7-9 to TRBJ2-2, with D unresolved. CDR1 is SEHNR and CDR2 is FQNEAQ in the germline V gene (reference sequence). The CDR3 has 12 amino acids. The V end was cut by 3 bases, the J end by 7 bases, with 6 bases between. For the CDR3, the DNA is TGTGCCAGCAGCTTGACGATCGGGGAGCTGTTTTTT. It codes for CASSLTIGELFF.